The 23 T cell receptor beta chains below were found in one sample sequenced in a study of tumor-infiltrating lymphocytes in primary liver carcinoma. RNA isolated from unsorted whole blood supplied the blood RNA, with germline DNA also extracted. TCR beta cDNA was prepared out of about 510 ng total RNA by means of a constant-region primer. TCR beta libraries came from three nested multiplex PCR rounds using slightly modified ARM-PCR. Two initial PCR rounds of about 9 cycles each paired TRBV1-TRBV30 forward primers with a C-beta reverse primer. In TCRdb, the multiplex PCR reads were re-called with MiXCR into one record per CDR3 protein. The sample has 180,000 or so distinct CDR3 sequences, over 50% seen once. The sequenced sample was peripheral blood. The receptors originated from a man between 40 and 49 years old with primary liver carcinoma and hepatitis B virus infection.

Concerning this clonotype itself: Sequence at one end of the junction differs from germline and may be a read error. The chain combines TRBV11-2 with TRBJ2-2; possibly TRBD2 for D (5 bases). Germline CDR1 SGHAT, CDR2 FQNNGV. The CDR3 runs to 15 residues. The CDR3 nucleotides read TGTGCCAGCGGCTTCCTAGTCTCCACTCCCGGGGATCTGTTTTTT. It encodes CASGFLVSTPGDLFF. Full variable domain (outside the CDR3, taken from reference TRBV11-2 and TRBJ2-2): EAGVAQSPRYKIIEKRQSVAFWCNPISGHATLYWYQQILGQGPKLLIQFQNNGVVDDSQLPKDRFSAERLKGVDSTLKIQPAKLEDSAVYLCASGFLVSTPGDLFFGEGSRLTVL.

This clonotype has a count of ten or more. J is TRBJ2-7 and V is TRBV11-2; D ambiguous. Germline V gene sequence: CDR1 SGHAT, CDR2 FQNNGV. The CDR3 consists of 14 residues. V lost 6 bases, J lost 2 bases, and 14 bases lay in between. The CDR3 sequence is CASSSSDLPYEQYF. The CDR3 bases are TGTGCCAGCAGTTCCTCGGATCTTCCCTACGAGCAGTACTTC.

A word on this clonotype: Because the CDR3 is missing its conserved closing phenylalanine or tryptophan, this is likely a read error. The DNA is left out, because the CDR3 cannot be placed on it with certainty; the CDR3 is given as TCRdb lists it. The V call is TRBV6-5, the J call TRBJ1-1; the tabulated D call, TRBD1, remains unverified against the DNA. Both ends counted, the CDR3 spans 14 residues. Germline lookup yields CDR1 MNHEY and CDR2 SVGAGI. The CDR3 region is CASSWTGEGTEALL.

This clonotype was counted a single time. This sequence joins TRBV6-2 or TRBV6-3 and TRBJ2-2; D ambiguous. The germline CDR1 and CDR2 sequences are MNHEY and SVGEGT. There are 13 residues in the CDR3. V gave up 8 bases and J gave up 4 bases, with 11 bases separating them. The CDR3 bases are TGTGCCAGCCGTTTGTCTGGCACCGGGGAGCTGTTTTTT. It yields the protein CASRLSGTGELFF.

Of note for this clonotype: At one of its ends the junction is not consistent with the germline gene, which may arise from a read error. The chain uses TRBV5-4 and TRBJ1-3; D is ambiguous. The CDR3 consists of 16 residues. Germline lookup yields CDR1 SGHNT and CDR2 YYREEE (reference sequence). The CDR3 sequence is CASSLDLSKAGNAIYF. The CDR3 bases are TGTGCCAGCAGCTTGGATCTATCTAAGGCTGGAAACGCCATATATTTT.

To note about this clonotype: One base away lies a much larger clone, so this may be a sequencing read error. This chain uses TRBV6-5 with TRBJ2-3; 8 bases map to TRBD1. This CDR3 region has 16 residues. Looked up from germline, CDR1 is MNHEY and CDR2 is SVGAGI. The CDR3 sequence: CTSSYSGGDGTDTQYF. In DNA, the CDR3 is TGTACCAGCAGTTATTCAGGGGGCGATGGCACAGATACGCAGTATTTT.

As regards this clonotype: As the CDR3 is not closed by the conserved phenylalanine or tryptophan, this likely results from a read error. The gene calls are TRBV11-2 and TRBJ1-1, with TRBD1 matching 8 bases. The CDR3 loop spans 14 amino acids. Per germline, CDR1 SGHAT and CDR2 FQNNGV. CDR3 amino acids: CTSSFLDRETEAFL. DNA of the CDR3: TGTACCAGCAGCTTCCTGGACAGGGAAACTGAAGCTTTCCTT.

This clonotype has a handful of counts. The rearrangement uses TRBV10-3 and TRBJ2-7; a possible D gene is TRBD1 (6 bases). The CDR3 runs to 14 residues. Trimming shortened V by 9 bases and J by 2 bases, and 17 bases separated the two germline ends. Germline CDR1 reads ENHRY; CDR2 reads SYGVKD. CDR3 DNA: TGTGCCATGCAACAGGGAGAAGGCCCCTACGAGCAGTACTTC. It translates to CAMQQGEGPYEQYF.

The chain is built from TRBV7-8 and TRBJ2-2; D perhaps matches TRBD2 (5 bases). V dropped 2 bases and J dropped 1 base, with 11 bases sitting between them. The CDR3 runs to 16 residues. Germline V gene sequence: CDR1 SGHVS, CDR2 FQNEAQ. The CDR3 region is CASSLSNSGNTGELFF. Written as DNA, the CDR3 is TGTGCCAGCAGCTTAAGTAACAGCGGGAACACCGGGGAGCTGTTTTTT.

This clonotype was picked up many times. This sequence joins TRBV11-1 and TRBJ1-1; D is undetermined. The CDR3 loop spans 12 amino acids. Trimming took 1 base from V and 8 from J, leaving 8 bases between them. CDR1 is SGHAT and CDR2 is FQDESV in the germline V gene (reference sequence). For the CDR3, the DNA is TGTGCCAGCAGCTTAGTGTGGGGAGAAGCTTTCTTT. Amino acids: CASSLVWGEAFF.

Regarding this clonotype: Given the absence of the conserved phenylalanine or tryptophan at the CDR3 end, a read error is likely. V and J are TRBV11-2 and TRBJ2-1; no firm D call. The CDR3 sequence is 11 residues long. Germline assignment: CDR1 SGHAT and CDR2 FQNNGV. The CDR3 sequence: CASCLRYEQFS. CDR3 nucleotides: TGTGCCAGCTGCTTAAGGTATGAGCAGTTCTCC.

This chain connects TRBV28 to TRBJ2-1; perhaps TRBD2 as D (7 bases). The germline V and J ends were trimmed by 2 bases and 4 bases, with 15 bases remaining between them. The CDR3 is 16 amino acids. Germline V gene sequence: CDR1 MDHEN, CDR2 SYDVKM. The DNA of the CDR3 is TGTGCCAGCAGTTTAAGTTCGGCGGGGGCGTACAATGAGCAGTTCTTC. Its protein product is CASSLSSAGAYNEQFF.

As concerns this clonotype: The CDR3 does not close with the conserved phenylalanine or tryptophan, likely indicating a read error. The chain carries TRBV11-2 and TRBJ2-5; unclear D gene. Per germline, CDR1 SGHAT and CDR2 FQNNGV. This CDR3 has 12 amino acids. Trimming stripped 5 bases from V and 5 bases from J, with 9 bases between. The CDR3 sequence: CASSPWIETQYL. The CDR3 coding sequence is TGTGCCAGCAGCCCGTGGATCGAGACCCAGTACCTC.

V is TRBV4-1 and J is TRBJ1-3; D is unresolved. The CDR3 contains 13 residues. Germline loops: CDR1 MGHRA, CDR2 YSYEKL. V shed 7 bases and J shed 2 bases, with 9 bases lying between them. Written as DNA, the CDR3 is TGCGCCAGCACAAGCAGGACTGGAAACACCATATATTTT. Its protein product is CASTSRTGNTIYF.

Points on this clonotype: Given a much more abundant clone one base away, this may be a read error. The chain uses TRBV6-5 and TRBJ2-7; 10 bases fit TRBD1. J was trimmed by 4 bases and V by 4 bases; bases with no gene match: 4. Per the germline V gene, CDR1 is MNHEY and CDR2 is SVGAGI. The CDR3 covers 14 residues. Here the CDR3 reads CASSWDRGDYEQYF. The CDR3, as DNA: TGTGCCAGCAGTTGGGACAGGGGAGATTACGAGCAGTACTTC.

This clonotype was counted between two and nine times. The chain has TRBV6-1 and TRBJ1-2; D may be TRBD1 (6 bases). CDR1 is MNHNS and CDR2 is SASEGT in the germline V gene. The V and J ends lost 2 bases and 4 bases respectively, with 17 bases between them. CDR3 length: 16 residues. The CDR3 sequence: CASSEPRRDNSYGYTF. CDR3 DNA sequence: TGTGCCAGCAGTGAACCCCGCAGGGACAACTCCTATGGCTACACCTTC.

This rearrangement joins TRBV2 to TRBJ2-6, with D hard to call. CDR3 length: 16 residues. The germline V gene has CDR1 SNHLY and CDR2 FYNNEI. Deletions cut 2 bases from V and 0 bases from J, with 8 bases between. CDR3 amino acids: CASSEFGNSGANVLTF. The CDR3 DNA reads TGTGCCAGCAGTGAATTCGGCAACTCTGGGGCCAACGTCCTGACTTTC.

The rearrangement links TRBV6-5 to TRBJ2-2; TRBD1 is a possible D gene (6 bases). Trimming left V 2 bases short and J 3 bases short, with 13 bases between. There are 16 residues in the CDR3. Per the germline V gene, CDR1 is MNHEY and CDR2 is SVGAGI. Written as DNA, the CDR3 is TGTGCCAGCAGTTACGCAGGGGCCGGGCACACCGGGGAGCTGTTTTTT. Translating it yields CASSYAGAGHTGELFF.

V gene TRBV29-1 combines with J gene TRBJ2-1; tentative D call: TRBD2 (5 bases). Germline-derived CDR1 and CDR2 are SQVTM and ANQGSEA. Trimming pared 0 bases from V and 6 bases from J, leaving 21 bases between. CDR3 size: 17 residues. CDR3 sequence reads: CSVEDSPPGRPPNEQFF. CDR3 coding DNA: TGCAGCGTTGAAGACTCCCCGCCGGGAAGGCCGCCCAATGAGCAGTTCTTC.

The table lists this clonotype with a count of one. A junction boundary mismatches the germline segment, possibly from a read error. The gene calls are TRBV28 and TRBJ2-7, with D uncertain. CDR1 and CDR2 from the germline V gene are MDHEN and SYDVKM. The CDR3 is 14 amino acids. CDR3 amino acids: CASGFGSMGYEQYF. The CDR3 nucleotides are TGTGCCAGCGGTTTCGGATCTATGGGGTACGAGCAGTACTTC.

The J gene is TRBJ2-1, the V gene TRBV5-6; 8 positions match TRBD2. The CDR3 sequence is 15 residues long. The V segment lost 0 bases and the J segment 8 bases; nucleotides outside the gene matches: 7. Germline V lookup: CDR1 SGHDT, CDR2 YYEEEE. For the CDR3, the DNA is TGTGCCAGCAGCTTGGAAGGACTAGCTAGTCATGAGCAGTTCTTC. It specifies CASSLEGLASHEQFF.

Concerning this clonotype: A much larger clone differs by one base, so this may be a read error. J is TRBJ2-7 and V is TRBV11-2; unclear D gene. The CDR3 has 14 residues. V lost 3 bases and J lost 6, with 15 bases in between. Germline values: CDR1 SGHAT, CDR2 FQNNGV. This chain's CDR3 is CASSFETATCEQYF. The CDR3 DNA reads as TGTGCCAGCAGCTTTGAAACAGCGACCTGCGAGCAGTACTTC.

The V and J genes are TRBV29-1 and TRBJ2-3; 7 nucleotides align to TRBD2. This CDR3 contains 16 residues. Germline lookup yields CDR1 SQVTM and CDR2 ANQGSEA. V dropped 4 bases and J dropped 2; count of bases not matched to a gene: 12. CDR3 DNA sequence: TGCAGCGTTGCCGGTCTTACTAGCGCCGTCACAGATACGCAGTATTTT. Translated: CSVAGLTSAVTDTQYF.